This T cell receptor beta chain was sequenced during a study of blood T cell repertoires in COVID-19. CDR1 is ENHRY, CDR2 SYGVKD, per germline. This CDR3 contains 15 residues. Trimming at V came to 6 bases and at J to 2 bases, leaving 4 bases not matched to a gene. Under the authors' procedure: Estimated nucleated cell counts came from reference gene primer amplification. Using immunoSEQ multiplex PCR, the repertoire was profiled, and TCRdb retains in-frame clones only, with some absent. The DNA gave D and trimming, while V, J and clone size come from that table. The table records some 340,000 clones, less than 90% of them present only once. The participants were between about 18 and 100 years old and came from roughly 24 US areas. Resolution of symptoms, clearance, or two negative PCRs was present in recovered Cohort 3 donors. This clone was seen more than once but under ten times.

The TCR sequence derives from a woman between 50 and 59 years old who had recovered from COVID-19. The V call is TRBV10-3, the J call TRBJ2-1; 10 bases match TRBD2. The sample comprised PBMCs or T cells enriched from blood (not recorded which). Here the CDR3 DNA reads TGTGCCATCAGCCCTAGCGGGGGCGCCTACAATGAGCAGTTCTTC. The encoded protein is CAISPSGGAYNEQFF.